The 6 T cell receptor beta chains below come from one sample, sequenced in a study of blood T cell repertoires in COVID-19. TCRdb's copy holds only in-frame clones and misses some; the assay was immunoSEQ multiplex PCR. The table has about 190,000 clones, roughly 90% seen once. Sequenced: peripheral blood. The receptors were gathered from a man aged 45-65 years with acute or convalescent COVID-19.

As to this clone: Additional DNA sequences in this sample encode the identical CDR3. J is TRBJ2-1 and V is TRBV15; TRBD1 matches 8 bases. CDR1 is LNHNV, CDR2 YYDKDF, per germline (reference sequence). The V and J ends lost 0 bases and 2 bases, in that order; junction bases with no gene match: 6. CDR3 length: 17 residues. Written as DNA, the CDR3 is TGTGCCACCAGCAGAGATCTCGGCAGGGGGCCCTACAATGAGCAGTTCTTC. This codes for CATSRDLGRGPYNEQFF.

The chain has TRBV3-1 (or the pseudogene TRBV3-2) and TRBJ2-1, with 8 bases that match TRBD1. The CDR3 is made up of 15 amino acids. V lost 1 base to trimming and J lost 8 bases; unmatched junction nucleotides: 7. The germline V gene encodes CDR1 LGHDT and CDR2 YNNKEL (reference sequence). CDR3 bases: TGTGCCAGCAGCCAAGCGAGGACAGGGTTCGATGAGCAGTTCTTC. Translation gives CASSQARTGFDEQFF.

The count of this clone is one. J is TRBJ1-5 and V is TRBV10-3, with D perhaps TRBD1 (6 bases). V shed 2 bases and J shed 7 bases, with 15 bases lying between them. This CDR3 is built from 15 residues. Germline-derived CDR1 and CDR2 are ENHRY and SYGVKD. The DNA of the CDR3 is TGTGCCATCAGTGAGGATGCAGGCCAGGGGCAGCCCCAGCATTTT. Residues: CAISEDAGQGQPQHF.

The chain joins TRBV6-2 or TRBV6-3 to TRBJ2-1; 13 nucleotides align to TRBD2. CDR3 length equals 17 residues. V was pared by 3 bases and J by 7 bases, with 9 bases of the junction left unmatched. Germline CDR1 and CDR2: MNHEY and SVGEGT. The DNA of the CDR3 is TGTGCCAGCAGTTATCCATTACTAGCGGGGGGGCTTAATGAGCAGTTCTTC. Encoded protein: CASSYPLLAGGLNEQFF.

DNA of the CDR3: TGTGCCAGCAGCTTAGGCGATCAGGGCTTTAGGGGCTACACCTTC. It encodes CASSLGDQGFRGYTF. The rearrangement uses TRBV7-6 and TRBJ1-2; a weak D match, TRBD1 (5 bases). V was trimmed by 1 base and J by 8 bases, leaving 17 bases between them. The length of the CDR3 is 15 residues. CDR1 and CDR2 from the germline V gene are SGHVS and FNYEAQ.

The rearrangement links TRBV6-5 to TRBJ2-7, with 12 bases fitting TRBD2. J gave up 1 base and V 6 bases, and 4 bases lay outside the gene matches. Germline-derived CDR1 and CDR2 are MNHEY and SVGAGI. The CDR3 has 15 amino acids. CDR3 nucleotides: TGTGCCAGCAGGTCGACTAGCGGGGGATCCTACGAGCAGTACGTC. This sequence encodes CASRSTSGGSYEQYV.